This entry lists 3 T cell receptor beta chains sequenced from one sample in a study of T cell changes during pregnancy in multiple sclerosis. Only in-frame clones appear in the TCRdb table, and some are missing; sequencing was by immunoSEQ multiplex PCR. The repertoire holds roughly 100,000 clones, with 90% to 95% as singletons. The sequences come from peripheral blood, collected after pregnancy. Receptors were obtained from a female donor in good health, enrolled as a control in a pregnancy study.

The J gene is TRBJ2-1, the V gene TRBV7-9, with unresolved D. Germline V gene data show CDR1 as SEHNR and CDR2 as FQNEAQ (reference sequence). V lost 5 bases and J 8 bases, leaving 7 bases between the germline ends. The CDR3 totals 11 residues. CDR3 DNA sequence: TGTGCCAGCAGCCCCTTCGATGAGCAGTTCTTC. Protein sequence: CASSPFDEQFF.

This chain uses TRBV18 with TRBJ2-5; no clear D gene. The J call is uncertain, as TRBJ2-7 better fits the DNA end. CDR3 length: 14 residues. Germline V gene sequence: CDR1 KGHSH, CDR2 LQKENI. The CDR3 loop reads CASSVTDGSYEQYF. The CDR3 DNA reads as TGTGCCAGCTCCGTCACAGACGGATCCTACGAGCAGTACTTC.

The CDR3 coding sequence is TGCGCCAGCACTACTCCGGGACAAGGACGAACAGATACGCAGTATTTT. Translation gives CASTTPGQGRTDTQYF. J is TRBJ2-3 and V is TRBV23-1, with D possibly being TRBD1 (6 bases). TRBV23-1 is flagged as an ORF with uncertain function. V gave up 7 bases and J gave up 3 bases, with 20 bases separating them. CDR3 length: 16 residues.